The sequence of this TCR beta chain was determined in a study of T cells expressing NK-cell markers. Points on this clonotype: Its antigen is undetermined.

The germline CDR1 and CDR2 sequences are SGHDT and YYEEEE. The CDR3 consists of 13 residues. After re-calling the 5' RACE reads, TCRdb lists one entry per CDR3 protein, DNA absent. This sample contains some 340,000 distinct CDR3 sequences. Regarding the study as a whole: The study left the HCMV specificity of expanded NKG2C+ T cell clones unresolved.

This clonotype was sampled from a man between 18 and 69 years old in good health. Sequenced material: blood T cells: a sorted CD56 or NKG2C T cell subset, CD4+ or CD8+ T cells, or bulk PBMC T cells (not recorded which). The J gene is TRBJ1-2, the V gene TRBV5-6. The CDR3 loop reads CASSLDSFFGYTF.